The 11 T cell receptor beta chains reported below all come from one sample, sequenced in a study of blood T cell repertoires in COVID-19. Here immunoSEQ multiplex PCR was the method, and the copy in TCRdb shows in-frame clones only, minus some. The sample records about 170,000 clones, about 89% being singletons. Sequenced material: peripheral blood. The receptors derive from a man aged 65-85 years with acute or convalescent COVID-19.

This chain joins TRBV11-2 and TRBJ2-7; 11 bases line up with TRBD2. CDR3 length equals 14 residues. Germline V CDR1 and CDR2: SGHAT, FQNNGV. With V trimmed by 6 bases and J by 5 bases, 6 bases remained unmatched. This CDR3 reads CASRVAGGPHEQYF. CDR3 sequence (DNA): TGTGCCAGCAGGGTAGCGGGAGGGCCTCACGAGCAGTACTTC.

The sample holds one count of this clone. V usage is TRBV24-1 and J usage is TRBJ2-3; D not resolved. This CDR3 spans 13 amino acids. From germline, CDR1 is KGHDR and CDR2 SFDVKD. Trimming cost V 5 bases and J 1 base, with 6 bases left between them. This CDR3 is CATSGQGTDTQYF. CDR3 coding DNA: TGTGCCACCAGTGGCCAGGGCACAGATACGCAGTATTTT.

The chain employs TRBV5-4 and TRBJ2-7; 7 bases match TRBD2. Germline V gene sequence: CDR1 SGHNT, CDR2 YYREEE (reference sequence). V was clipped by 0 bases and J by 6 bases; unmatched bases: 3. CDR3 length: 13 residues. The CDR3 sequence: CASSLVPGGEQYF. The CDR3 DNA reads as TGTGCCAGCAGCTTGGTCCCGGGGGGCGAGCAGTACTTC.

This chain connects TRBV27 to TRBJ1-1; 7 nucleotides line up with TRBD1. The CDR3 has 13 residues. Germline V gene lookup returns CDR1 MNHEY and CDR2 SMNVEV (reference sequence). V was clipped by 3 bases and J by 3 bases; unmatched bases: 1. This chain's CDR3 is CASSFDRDTEAFF. CDR3 sequence (DNA): TGTGCCAGCAGTTTCGACAGGGACACTGAAGCTTTCTTT.

This clone was seen a few times. V gene TRBV5-1 combines with J gene TRBJ2-5; perhaps TRBD2 as D (5 bases). The CDR3 length is 15 residues. Germline V gives CDR1 SGHRS, CDR2 YFSETQ. Trimming took 5 bases from V and 7 from J, leaving 21 bases between them. As DNA, the CDR3 is TGCGCCAGCAGTGAGGTAGCGCTCGGAGGTGGGACCCAGTACTTC. Its protein product is CASSEVALGGGTQYF.

This clone has only a few counts. This sequence joins TRBV3-1 (or the pseudogene TRBV3-2) and TRBJ1-3, with TRBD1 as a possible D gene (5 bases). Trimming pared 0 bases from V and 4 bases from J, leaving 10 bases between. The CDR3 has 15 amino acids. The germline V gene encodes CDR1 LGHDT and CDR2 YNNKEL (reference sequence). CDR3 in amino acids: CASSQEGPGGNTIYF. CDR3 coding DNA: TGTGCCAGCAGCCAAGAAGGGCCAGGGGGAAACACCATATATTTT.

DNA for the CDR3: TGTGCCAGCATCACTACCTGGGGCACCCAGAAAGCTTTCTTT. Its translation is CASITTWGTQKAFF. This sequence joins TRBV28 and TRBJ1-1; D is perhaps TRBD1 (5 bases). V lost 7 bases and J lost 9, with 21 bases in between. The length of the CDR3 is 14 residues. Germline assignment: CDR1 MDHEN and CDR2 SYDVKM. Based on the CDR3 plus reference TRBV28 and TRBJ1-1, the full variable domain is DVKVTQSSRYLVKRTGEKVFLECVQDMDHENMFWYRQDPGLGLRLIYFSYDVKMKEKGDIPEGYSVSREKKERFSLILESASTNQTSMYLCASITTWGTQKAFFGQGTRLTVV.

The gene calls are TRBV30 and TRBJ1-4, with D possibly being TRBD1 (5 bases). This CDR3 spans 18 amino acids. Trimming shortened V by 2 bases and J by 4 bases, and 23 bases separated the two germline ends. CDR1 is GTSNPN and CDR2 is SVGIG in the germline V gene (reference sequence). The CDR3 loop reads CAWSKSFHRQTINEKLFF. The CDR3 DNA sequence: TGTGCCTGGAGTAAATCGTTTCATCGACAGACGATTAATGAAAAACTGTTTTTT.

V usage is TRBV27 and J usage is TRBJ2-5, with TRBD1 matching 7 bases. The germline V gene has CDR1 MNHEY and CDR2 SMNVEV (reference sequence). The junction had 5 bases not matched to a gene; V was cut back by 3 bases and J by 4 bases. The CDR3 runs 14 residues. CDR3 sequence reads: CASSLGRGTETQYF. CDR3 bases: TGTGCCAGCAGTTTGGGCAGGGGGACAGAGACCCAGTACTTC.

The V and J genes are TRBV28 and TRBJ2-5, with TRBD1 matching over 8 bases. With V trimmed by 6 bases and J by 7 bases, 7 bases remained unmatched. This CDR3 spans 13 amino acids. Per the germline V gene, CDR1 is MDHEN and CDR2 is SYDVKM. The CDR3 loop reads CASSLDRGWTQYF. In DNA, the CDR3 is TGTGCCAGCAGCCTCGACAGGGGCTGGACCCAGTACTTC.

The chain's CDR3 is CASSDGEQFF. The DNA of the CDR3 is TGTGCCAGCAGCGACGGGGAGCAGTTCTTC. The chain couples TRBV27 to TRBJ2-1; no reliable D call. Germline V gene lookup returns CDR1 MNHEY and CDR2 SMNVEV (reference sequence). Deletions cut 6 bases from V and 10 bases from J, with 7 bases between. The CDR3 runs 10 residues.